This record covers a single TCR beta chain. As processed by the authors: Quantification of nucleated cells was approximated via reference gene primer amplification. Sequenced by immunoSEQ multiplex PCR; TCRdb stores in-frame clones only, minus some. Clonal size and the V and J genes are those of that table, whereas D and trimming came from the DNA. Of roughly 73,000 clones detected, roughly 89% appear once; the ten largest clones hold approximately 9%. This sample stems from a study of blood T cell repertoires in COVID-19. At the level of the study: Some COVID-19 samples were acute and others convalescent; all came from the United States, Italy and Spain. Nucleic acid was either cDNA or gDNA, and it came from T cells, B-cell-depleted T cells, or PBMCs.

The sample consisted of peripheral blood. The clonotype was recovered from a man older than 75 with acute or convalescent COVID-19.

CDR3 protein: CASSGGRYTEAFF. As DNA, the CDR3 is TGCGCCAGCAGTGGGGGCAGATACACTGAAGCTTTCTTT. The chain employs TRBV10-1 and TRBJ1-1, with D tentatively TRBD1 (5 bases). The V gene's germline CDR1 is WNHNN and CDR2 SYGVQD (reference sequence). The ends were cut back, 4 bases at V and 3 bases at J, with 9 bases in the middle. The CDR3 length is 13 residues.